This T cell receptor beta chain came from a study of cytomegalovirus exposure and HLA in healthy donors. About the research overall: Of the donors genotyped, about 390 in all, about 80% fell in the Caucasian-associated ancestry cluster. Overall study findings and caveats: In vitro testing confirmed a few CMV-associated chains as specific for CMV antigens.

Germline CDR1 is MNHNS and CDR2 is SASEGT. This CDR3 is 14 amino acids long. Trimming removed 5 bases at V and 0 bases at J, with 9 bases between. A word on this clone: Its target is unknown.

Amplification used 60 Vbeta primers and 13 Jbeta primers. The repertoire was sequenced with immunoSEQ multiplex PCR; TCRdb's copy has only in-frame clones and lacks some. The sample data list about 140,000 clones. This clonotype originated in a woman aged 18-29 years in good health and CMV-seronegative. Sequencing was done on a sample of PBMCs. This chain uses TRBV6-1 with TRBJ2-3; no clear D gene. The CDR3 loop is CASSNTASTDTQYF. Written as DNA, the CDR3 is TGTGCCAGCAGTAACACCGCTAGCACAGATACGCAGTATTTT.